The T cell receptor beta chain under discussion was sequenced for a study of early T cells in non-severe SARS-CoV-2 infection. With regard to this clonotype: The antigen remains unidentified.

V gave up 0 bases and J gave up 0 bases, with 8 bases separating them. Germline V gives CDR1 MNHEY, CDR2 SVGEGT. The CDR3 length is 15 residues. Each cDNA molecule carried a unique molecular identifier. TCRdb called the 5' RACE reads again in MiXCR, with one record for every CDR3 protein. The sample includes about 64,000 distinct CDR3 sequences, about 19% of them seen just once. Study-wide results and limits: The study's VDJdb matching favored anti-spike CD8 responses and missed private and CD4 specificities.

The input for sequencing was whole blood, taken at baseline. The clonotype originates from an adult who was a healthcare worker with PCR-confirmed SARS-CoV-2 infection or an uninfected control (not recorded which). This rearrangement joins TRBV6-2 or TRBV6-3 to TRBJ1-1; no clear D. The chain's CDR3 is CASSYSLEMNTEAFF. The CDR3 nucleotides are TGTGCCAGCAGTTACTCGCTGGAGATGAACACTGAAGCTTTCTTT.